This T cell receptor beta chain was sequenced in a study of blood T cell repertoires in COVID-19. Study details: Samples taken during acute and convalescent COVID-19 were collected in the United States, Italy and Spain.

Per the authors' pipeline: Amplifying reference gene primers gave estimates of nucleated cell counts. Assay: immunoSEQ multiplex PCR; the TCRdb copy retains only in-frame clones and omits some. The V and J calls and clone size are taken from that table; D and trimming were inferred from the DNA. The sample has about 270,000 clones, approximately 81% seen once. This CDR3 spans 15 amino acids. CDR1 is LNHDA, CDR2 SQIVND, per germline (reference sequence). Trimming took off 1 base at V and 0 bases at J, with 9 bases between the two ends. The chain has TRBV19 and TRBJ1-1; D ambiguous. Sequencing was done on a sample of peripheral blood. The receptor comes from a woman between 55 and 75 years old with active or convalescent COVID-19. The CDR3 bases are TGTGCCAGTAGTATAGCCTCCAGTATGAACACTGAAGCTTTCTTT. Protein: CASSIASSMNTEAFF.